This TCR beta chain was observed in a study of T cell repertoires in cytomegalovirus infection. As for the study in general: Well-studied HLA-B-restricted CMV epitopes were used in the study alongside recently identified HLA-C-restricted ones. From public TCR beta signatures came an indication of both CMV infection and matching HLA type.

Study-wide results and caveats: CMV-specific TCR beta clonotypes restricted by HLA-C were the ones dominating the ex vivo response.

MiXCR, run by TCRdb on the reads, gives a single entry per CDR3 protein. The sample holds some 940,000 distinct CDR3 sequences, under 40% seen once. This clonotype was recorded a few times. Antigen unknown. This sample comprised cultured CD8+ T cells from PBMCs, obtained from culture after CMV antigen stimulation. The TCR sequence derives from a human donor in good health (CMV status not recorded). Some clones in this sample may be carry-over from other donors' samples.

CDR3 in amino acids: CASSPSRGGGYNEQFF. CDR3 nucleotide sequence: TGTGCCAGCTCACCAAGTAGGGGGGGAGGCTACAATGAGCAGTTCTTC. The J gene is TRBJ2-1, the V gene TRBV18, with a tentative D call TRBD2 (7 bases). This CDR3 is 16 amino acids long. Germline V gene sequence: CDR1 KGHSH, CDR2 LQKENI. V was shortened by 2 bases and J by 3 bases, with 14 bases between the two germline ends.